This TCR beta chain was observed in a study of OX40 agonist ivuxolimab in advanced cancers. Study overall: Dosing consisted of intravenous ivuxolimab at 0.01 to 10 mg/kg every 2 weeks. Patients undergoing dose escalation presented with hepatocellular carcinoma, melanoma, renal cell or head and neck cancer. The study, taken as a whole, reports: Partial responders at 0.1-3.0 mg/kg showed near-lowest clonal expansion.

About this clone: Its target is not known. Other DNA sequences in this sample translate to the same CDR3.

Profiling relied on immunoSEQ multiplex PCR, and the TCRdb table lists in-frame clones only, not all of them. This sample carries about 60,000 clones, about 86% of them seen once, and the ten largest clones take 0.85% to 1%. The CDR3 runs 14 residues. V was clipped by 3 bases and J by 2 bases; unmatched bases: 2. CDR1 is MNHEY and CDR2 is SMNVEV in the germline V gene (reference sequence). Blood was sampled at baseline, cycle 4 day 1, and cycle 7 day 1. The source of this sequence is an adult with an advanced solid tumor such as melanoma, head and neck, liver or kidney cancer. The sequences come from CD4+ or CD8+ T cells sorted from blood, collected in a trial of the OX40 agonist ivuxolimab. This sequence joins TRBV27 and TRBJ1-2; 8 bases agree with TRBD1. DNA for the CDR3: TGTGCCAGCAGTTTTGGGGACAGGAACTATGGCTACACCTTC. Translating gives CASSFGDRNYGYTF.